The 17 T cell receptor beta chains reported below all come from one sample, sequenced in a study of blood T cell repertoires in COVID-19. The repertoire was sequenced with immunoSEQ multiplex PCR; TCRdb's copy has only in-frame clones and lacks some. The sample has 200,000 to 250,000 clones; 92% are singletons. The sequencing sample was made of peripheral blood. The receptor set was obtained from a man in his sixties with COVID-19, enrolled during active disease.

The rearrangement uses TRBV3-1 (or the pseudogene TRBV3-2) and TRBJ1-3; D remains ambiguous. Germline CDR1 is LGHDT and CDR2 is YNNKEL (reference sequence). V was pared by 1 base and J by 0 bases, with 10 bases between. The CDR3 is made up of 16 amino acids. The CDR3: CASSQAGYSSGNTIYF. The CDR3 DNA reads TGTGCCAGCAGCCAAGCCGGTTATAGCTCTGGAAACACCATATATTTT.

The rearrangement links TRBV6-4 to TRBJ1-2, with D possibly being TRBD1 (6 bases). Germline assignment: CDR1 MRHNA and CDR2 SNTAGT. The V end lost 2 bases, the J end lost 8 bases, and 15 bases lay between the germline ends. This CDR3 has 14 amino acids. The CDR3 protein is CASSDASTGSGYTF. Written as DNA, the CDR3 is TGTGCCAGCAGTGACGCTTCGACAGGCTCCGGCTACACCTTC.

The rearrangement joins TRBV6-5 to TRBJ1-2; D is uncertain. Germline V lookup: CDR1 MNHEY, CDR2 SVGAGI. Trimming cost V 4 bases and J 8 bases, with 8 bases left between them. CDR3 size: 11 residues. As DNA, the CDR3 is TGTGCCAGCAGTTCCCGTCGGGGCTACACCTTC. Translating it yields CASSSRRGYTF.

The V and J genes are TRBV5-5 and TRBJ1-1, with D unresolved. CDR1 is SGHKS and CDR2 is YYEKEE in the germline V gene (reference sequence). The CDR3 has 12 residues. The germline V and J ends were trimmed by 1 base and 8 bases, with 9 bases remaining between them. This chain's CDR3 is CASSLFELEAFF. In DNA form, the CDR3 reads TGTGCCAGCAGCTTGTTCGAGTTGGAAGCTTTCTTT.

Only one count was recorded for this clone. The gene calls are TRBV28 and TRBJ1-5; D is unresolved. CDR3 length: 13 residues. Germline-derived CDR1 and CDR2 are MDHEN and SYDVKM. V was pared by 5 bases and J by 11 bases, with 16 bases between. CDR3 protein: CASSTSGSEAQHF. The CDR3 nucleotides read TGTGCCAGCAGTACCTCGGGGTCGGAGGCCCAGCATTTT.

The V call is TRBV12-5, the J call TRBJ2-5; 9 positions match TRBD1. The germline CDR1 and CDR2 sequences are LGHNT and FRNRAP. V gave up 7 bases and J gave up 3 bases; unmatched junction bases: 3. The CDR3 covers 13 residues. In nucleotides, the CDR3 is TGTGCTAGTGCCCGACAGGGGGAAGAGACCCAGTACTTC. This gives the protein CASARQGEETQYF.

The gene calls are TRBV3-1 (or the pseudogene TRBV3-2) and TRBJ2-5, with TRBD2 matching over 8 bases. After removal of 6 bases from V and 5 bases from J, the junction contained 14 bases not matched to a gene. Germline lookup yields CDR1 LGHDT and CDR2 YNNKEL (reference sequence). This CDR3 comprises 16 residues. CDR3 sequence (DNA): TGTGCCAGCAGTCAACTGGGGACTAGTGGTGTGGAGACCCAGTACTTC. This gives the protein CASSQLGTSGVETQYF.

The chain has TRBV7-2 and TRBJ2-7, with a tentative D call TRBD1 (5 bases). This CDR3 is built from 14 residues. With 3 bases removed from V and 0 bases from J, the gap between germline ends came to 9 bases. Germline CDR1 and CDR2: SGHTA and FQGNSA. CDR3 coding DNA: TGTGCCAGCAGCTTGGGGCTAAGCTCCTACGAGCAGTACTTC. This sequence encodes CASSLGLSSYEQYF.

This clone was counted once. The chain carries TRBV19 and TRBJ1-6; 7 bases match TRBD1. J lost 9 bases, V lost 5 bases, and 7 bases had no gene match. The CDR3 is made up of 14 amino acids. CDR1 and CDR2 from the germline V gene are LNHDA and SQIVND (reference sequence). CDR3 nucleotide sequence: TGTGCCAGTAGTCGGGGACAGCCCTCTTCACCCCTCCACTTT. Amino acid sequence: CASSRGQPSSPLHF.

The CDR3 protein is CASSRSGGSSYNEQFF. DNA for the CDR3: TGTGCCAGCAGCCGGTCGGGCGGGAGCTCCTACAATGAGCAGTTCTTC. The V call is TRBV7-3, the J call TRBJ2-1; 7 bases fit TRBD2. This CDR3 has 16 residues. The V gene end was trimmed by 5 bases and the J gene end by 0 bases; junction bases not matched to a gene: 7. Germline CDR1 reads SGHTA; CDR2 reads FQGTGA.

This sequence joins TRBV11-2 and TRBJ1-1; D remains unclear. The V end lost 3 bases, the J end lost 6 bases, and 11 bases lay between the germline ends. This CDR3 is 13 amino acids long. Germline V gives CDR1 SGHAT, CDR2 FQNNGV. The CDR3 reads CASSFPNGAEAFF. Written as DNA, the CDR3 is TGTGCCAGCAGCTTCCCCAACGGGGCTGAAGCTTTCTTT.

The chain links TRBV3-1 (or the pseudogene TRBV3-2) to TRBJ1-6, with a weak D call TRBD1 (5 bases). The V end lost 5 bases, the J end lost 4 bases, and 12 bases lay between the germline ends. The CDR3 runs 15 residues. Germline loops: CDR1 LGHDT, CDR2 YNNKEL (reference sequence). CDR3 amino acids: CASSDLQGYNSPLHF. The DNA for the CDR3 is TGTGCCAGCAGCGACCTGCAGGGTTATAATTCACCCCTCCACTTT.

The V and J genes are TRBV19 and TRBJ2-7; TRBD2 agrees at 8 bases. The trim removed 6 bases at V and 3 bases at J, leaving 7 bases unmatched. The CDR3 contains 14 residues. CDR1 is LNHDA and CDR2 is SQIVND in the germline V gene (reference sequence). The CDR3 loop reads CASSATGTSYEQYF. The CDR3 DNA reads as TGTGCCAGTAGCGCCACCGGGACTAGCTACGAGCAGTACTTC.

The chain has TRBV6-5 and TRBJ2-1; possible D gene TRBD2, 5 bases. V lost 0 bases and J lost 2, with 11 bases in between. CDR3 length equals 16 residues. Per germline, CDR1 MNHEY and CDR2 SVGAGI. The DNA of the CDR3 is TGTGCCAGCAGTTACTCGAGGGCAGGTACCTACAATGAGCAGTTCTTC. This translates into CASSYSRAGTYNEQFF.

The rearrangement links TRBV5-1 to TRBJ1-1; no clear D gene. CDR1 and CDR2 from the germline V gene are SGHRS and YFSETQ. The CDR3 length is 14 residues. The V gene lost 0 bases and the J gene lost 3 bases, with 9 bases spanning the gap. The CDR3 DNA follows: TGCGCCAGCAGCTTGGGGAGTCTGGACACTGAAGCTTTCTTT. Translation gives CASSLGSLDTEAFF.

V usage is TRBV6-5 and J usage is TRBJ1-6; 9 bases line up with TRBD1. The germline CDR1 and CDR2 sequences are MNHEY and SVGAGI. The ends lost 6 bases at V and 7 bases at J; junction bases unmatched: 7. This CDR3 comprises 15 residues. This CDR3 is CASRADRGSNSPLHF. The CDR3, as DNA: TGTGCCAGCAGAGCGGACAGGGGATCGAATTCACCCCTCCACTTT.

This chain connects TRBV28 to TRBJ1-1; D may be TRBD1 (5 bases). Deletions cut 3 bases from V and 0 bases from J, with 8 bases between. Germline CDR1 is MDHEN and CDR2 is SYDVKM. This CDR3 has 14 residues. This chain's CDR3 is CASSFGGMNTEAFF. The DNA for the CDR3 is TGTGCCAGCAGTTTCGGGGGGATGAACACTGAAGCTTTCTTT.